The following is a T cell receptor (beta chain) sequence with its context. This clone appeared a few times. Its antigen specificity is not known. No quality values exist for individual bases; no much larger clone is one base distant. This specimen belongs to a study of control samples from healthy donors and cancer patients (dated by TCRdb to 2018 to 2021). CDR1 and CDR2 were assigned from the germline V gene (reference sequence) as GTSNPN and SVGIG. Germline trimming amounts to 2 bases on V and 4 bases on J, with 7 as the count of junction bases outside the gene matches. The CDR3, cysteine through phenylalanine, is 14 amino acids long. Left in the record is the CDR3 DNA by itself, 42 bases read in frame from the first base. Library preparation employed the immunoSEQ multiplex PCR assay. Held by TCRdb, this immuneACCESS table contains in-frame sequences only and omits some clones. Under half of the omission traces to an unresolved V gene where checked; the cause of the rest is unknown. Here the sample has around 68,000 clones; approximately 84% occur a single time. The leading ten clones occupy about 3% of the sample.

The V and J genes are TRBV30 and TRBJ2-5; 7 bases in the junction line up with TRBD1. Material: PBMCs. This clonotype was obtained from a woman aged 45-65 years with lung cancer. CDR3 protein: CAWSSTGVRETQYF. The nucleotide sequence reads TGTGCCTGGAGTTCTACAGGGGTGAGAGAGACCCAGTACTTC.